The clone carrying this T cell receptor (beta chain) was counted many times. TCRdb itself ran the 5' RACE reads through MiXCR, one entry per CDR3 protein. Of more than 1.5 million distinct CDR3 sequences listed, about 30% are singletons. The source of the sample is a study of identical twins. CDR1 DFQATT and CDR2 SNEGSKA come from the germline V gene (reference sequence). V lost 5 bases and J 4 bases, leaving 15 bases between the germline ends. This CDR3 is built from 13 residues. V is TRBV20-1 and J is TRBJ2-7; either TRBD1 or TRBD2 may fit D (5 bases each). The sequencing sample was made of cord blood. This receptor was identified in a newborn girl in good health. DNA for the CDR3: TGCAGTGCTCCTCGAGGGGCAGGGTACGAGCAGTACTTC. Encoded protein: CSAPRGAGYEQYF.